This entry lists 6 T cell receptor beta chains sequenced from one sample in a study of T cell changes during pregnancy in multiple sclerosis. TCRdb's table, derived via immunoSEQ multiplex PCR, lists solely in-frame clones and lacks some. The data hold fewer than 85,000 clones, with about 92% observed a single time. Sequencing used peripheral blood, obtained in the third trimester of pregnancy. The receptors stem from a female donor in good health, enrolled as a control in a pregnancy study.

The chain carries TRBV10-1 and TRBJ2-1; 8 positions match TRBD2. V trimming: 8 bases; J trimming: 9 bases; junction bases outside the gene matches: 15. This CDR3 is built from 15 residues. Germline V gene lookup returns CDR1 WNHNN and CDR2 SYGVQD (reference sequence). The CDR3 loop is CASPGEGARGGEQFF. CDR3 nucleotides: TGCGCCAGCCCCGGTGAAGGGGCCCGGGGGGGTGAGCAGTTCTTC.

This clone was detected only once. V usage is TRBV11-2 and J usage is TRBJ2-5; D ambiguous. This CDR3 has 14 residues. Trimming stripped 1 base from V and 1 base from J, with 7 bases between. The germline gives CDR1 SGHAT, CDR2 FQNNGV. CDR3 coding DNA: TGTGCCAGCAGCTTAGTTCCCAGCCAAGAGACCCAGTACTTC. This codes for CASSLVPSQETQYF. Full variable domain (missing parts from reference TRBV11-2 and TRBJ2-5): EAGVAQSPRYKIIEKRQSVAFWCNPISGHATLYWYQQILGQGPKLLIQFQNNGVVDDSQLPKDRFSAERLKGVDSTLKIQPAKLEDSAVYLCASSLVPSQETQYFGPGTRLLVL.

The rearrangement joins TRBV2 to TRBJ2-1; 9 bases agree with TRBD2. The CDR3 is 16 residues long. Losses at the gene ends were 6 bases for V and 0 bases for J; bases not matched to a gene: 6. Germline assignment: CDR1 SNHLY and CDR2 FYNNEI. The CDR3 bases are TGTGCCAGCAGCTTTAGCGGGAGTTCCTCCTACAATGAGCAGTTCTTC. Encoded protein: CASSFSGSSSYNEQFF.

The V call is TRBV27, the J call TRBJ2-2; perhaps TRBD2 as D (5 bases). CDR1 MNHEY and CDR2 SMNVEV come from the germline V gene (reference sequence). The CDR3 extends over 13 amino acids. Trimming pared 5 bases from V and 6 bases from J, leaving 10 bases between. Here the CDR3 DNA reads TGTGCCAGCAGTCCTAGCTTGCCCGGGGAGCTGTTTTTT. This encodes CASSPSLPGELFF.

This clone was detected only a few times. V gene TRBV6-1 combines with J gene TRBJ1-5, with D unresolved. There are 12 residues in the CDR3. Germline assignment: CDR1 MNHNS and CDR2 SASEGT. V was trimmed by 7 bases and J by 9 bases, leaving 13 bases between them. CDR3 protein: CASTVQRGPQHF. The CDR3 DNA reads as TGTGCCAGCACCGTCCAGCGGGGGCCCCAGCATTTT.

V gene TRBV4-1 combines with J gene TRBJ1-1; possible D gene TRBD1, 6 bases. There are 15 residues in the CDR3. Trimming pared 0 bases from V and 4 bases from J, leaving 12 bases between. CDR1 MGHRA and CDR2 YSYEKL come from the germline V gene. DNA for the CDR3: TGCGCCAGCAGCCAAGAGTGGGGGCTGAGCACTGAAGCTTTCTTT. The encoded protein is CASSQEWGLSTEAFF.